This passage covers 30 T cell receptor beta chains from one sample sequenced in a study of T cell responses to AZD1222 COVID-19 vaccine. Sequenced by immunoSEQ multiplex PCR; TCRdb stores in-frame clones only, minus some. Of about 100,000 clones listed, roughly 86% are singletons. Sequencing used peripheral blood, obtained on day 0 of MenACWY control vaccination. These receptors all come from an adult in good health.

The chain links TRBV10-3 to TRBJ1-4; possibly TRBD1 for D (5 bases). This CDR3 has 16 residues. V was clipped by 3 bases and J by 0 bases, with 11 bases between them. The germline V gene encodes CDR1 ENHRY and CDR2 SYGVKD. This CDR3 is CAISEGVPATNEKLFF. CDR3 nucleotide sequence: TGTGCCATCAGTGAAGGGGTTCCCGCAACTAATGAAAAACTGTTTTTT.

The J gene is TRBJ1-1, the V gene TRBV2; D unresolved. Germline loops: CDR1 SNHLY, CDR2 FYNNEI. The CDR3 runs to 14 residues. The ends were cut back, 8 bases at V and 0 bases at J, with 13 bases in the middle. The CDR3 coding sequence is TGTGCCAGCGTGGCCCGCCGAATGAACACTGAAGCTTTCTTT. Its translation is CASVARRMNTEAFF.

This clone has a single count. The CDR3 is CASSPRQSTYEQYF. The DNA for the CDR3 is TGTGCCAGCTCACCTCGACAGTCTACCTACGAGCAGTACTTC. The chain is built from TRBV18 and TRBJ2-7; D possibly corresponds to TRBD1 (5 bases). Trimming stripped 3 bases from V and 2 bases from J, with 11 bases between. Germline V lookup: CDR1 KGHSH, CDR2 LQKENI. The CDR3 consists of 14 residues.

The rearrangement links TRBV5-5 to TRBJ1-5; the match to TRBD1 covers 9 bases. CDR1 and CDR2 from the germline V gene are SGHKS and YYEKEE (reference sequence). The CDR3 totals 16 residues. The V segment lost 2 bases and the J segment 0 bases; nucleotides outside the gene matches: 3. The CDR3 DNA reads TGTGCCAGCAGCTTCGGGACAGGGCTTAGCAATCAGCCCCAGCATTTT. This gives the protein CASSFGTGLSNQPQHF.

The chain couples TRBV6-5 to TRBJ1-2; D call uncertain. The CDR3 sequence is 16 residues long. The germline gives CDR1 MNHEY, CDR2 SVGAGI. V was pared by 4 bases and J by 0 bases, with 15 bases between. The chain's CDR3 is CASSFAQGLPNYGYTF. CDR3 DNA: TGTGCCAGCAGTTTCGCCCAAGGGCTTCCTAACTATGGCTACACCTTC.

The chain carries TRBV18 and TRBJ2-2; the D is unclear. From germline, CDR1 is KGHSH and CDR2 LQKENI. The V gene lost 3 bases and the J gene lost 0 bases, with 14 bases spanning the gap. The CDR3 covers 17 residues. CDR3 residues: CASSPRLKGSNTGELFF. The DNA for the CDR3 is TGTGCCAGCTCACCCCGTTTGAAGGGATCGAACACCGGGGAGCTGTTTTTT.

The CDR3 DNA reads TGTGCCAGCAGCTTACGACAGGGAAATGAAAAACTGTTTTTT. Residues: CASSLRQGNEKLFF. This sequence joins TRBV7-7 and TRBJ1-4, with 7 bases lining up with TRBD1. The germline gives CDR1 SSHAT, CDR2 FNYEAQ (reference sequence). Unmatched junction bases numbered 2, after V lost 2 bases and J lost 5 bases. The CDR3 spans 14 residues. Full variable domain (rest looked up from reference TRBV7-7 and TRBJ1-4): GAGVSQSPRYKVTKRGQDVTLRCDPISSHATLYWYQQALGQGPEFLTYFNYEAQPDKSGLPSDRFSAERPEGSISTLTIQRTEQRDSAMYRCASSLRQGNEKLFFGSGTQLSVL.

The genes are TRBV9 and TRBJ1-4; tentative D call: TRBD1 (5 bases). Germline values: CDR1 SGDLS, CDR2 YYNGEE. The CDR3 extends over 17 amino acids. V gave up 6 bases and J gave up 0 bases, with 18 bases separating them. The CDR3 is CASTRDSRYATNEKLFF. Written as DNA, the CDR3 is TGTGCCAGCACCAGGGACTCCCGCTATGCAACTAATGAAAAACTGTTTTTT.

The V call is TRBV7-9, the J call TRBJ2-7; the match to TRBD2 covers 10 bases. V lost 2 bases and J lost 3; bases outside the gene matches: 4. CDR3 length: 15 amino acids. Per germline, CDR1 SEHNR and CDR2 FQNEAQ (reference sequence). The CDR3 DNA reads TGTGCCAGCAGCTTAAGGCTAGCGGGAGTCTACGAGCAGTACTTC. The encoded protein is CASSLRLAGVYEQYF.

The chain joins TRBV28 to TRBJ1-5; the match to TRBD1 covers 7 bases. The CDR3 spans 15 residues. The germline V gene has CDR1 MDHEN and CDR2 SYDVKM. J was trimmed by 5 bases and V by 6 bases; bases with no gene match: 10. CDR3 sequence (DNA): TGTGCCAGCAGATTACCAGGGGGTTACGATCAGCCCCAGCATTTT. Translated, it gives CASRLPGGYDQPQHF.

The J gene is TRBJ2-7, the V gene TRBV11-2; 10 bases line up with TRBD1. Trimming took 4 bases from V and 7 from J; bases not matched to a gene: 10. The CDR3 has 15 amino acids. The germline V gene has CDR1 SGHAT and CDR2 FQNNGV. Here the CDR3 reads CASSSKGQGKWEQYF. The DNA of the CDR3 is TGTGCCAGCAGCTCCAAGGGACAGGGGAAGTGGGAGCAGTACTTC.

The chain is built from TRBV6-2 or TRBV6-3 and TRBJ2-7; 7 bases are a match to TRBD2. The CDR3 runs to 13 residues. With 5 bases clipped from V and 6 bases from J, the junction kept 7 bases outside the gene matches. CDR1 MNHEY and CDR2 SVGEGT come from the germline V gene. CDR3 protein: CASSTRLASEQYF. In DNA form, the CDR3 reads TGTGCCAGCAGTACTAGACTAGCTTCCGAGCAGTACTTC.

The chain couples TRBV18 to TRBJ1-2; no firm D call. CDR3 length: 15 amino acids. The V end was cut by 3 bases, the J end by 1 base, with 12 bases between. Germline assignment: CDR1 KGHSH and CDR2 LQKENI. The CDR3 sequence: CASSPGQAVNYGYTF. The DNA for the CDR3 is TGTGCCAGCTCACCGGGCCAGGCGGTTAACTATGGCTACACCTTC.

The chain employs TRBV2 and TRBJ1-2; weak D call: TRBD1 (5 bases). Trimming stripped 4 bases from V and 4 bases from J, with 13 bases between. Germline loops: CDR1 SNHLY, CDR2 FYNNEI. The CDR3 totals 14 residues. The CDR3 DNA follows: TGTGCCAGCAGTGCGGCGGGGCAGAGCTATGGCTACACCTTC. It encodes CASSAAGQSYGYTF.

J is TRBJ1-1 and V is TRBV25-1; D unresolved. The germline V gene has CDR1 MGHDK and CDR2 SYGVNS. CDR3 size: 15 residues. V shed 5 bases and J shed 1 base, with 14 bases lying between them. This CDR3 is CASSYTPDGNTEAFF. CDR3 bases: TGTGCCAGCAGTTACACTCCTGACGGGAACACTGAAGCTTTCTTT.

The rearrangement joins TRBV28 to TRBJ1-3; the D gene is possibly TRBD1 (6 bases). The CDR3 covers 15 residues. Trimming shortened V by 4 bases and J by 2 bases, and 12 bases separated the two germline ends. Germline CDR1 is MDHEN and CDR2 is SYDVKM. In DNA form, the CDR3 reads TGTGCCAGCAGTTCTCAGGGGCACGCTGGAAACACCATATATTTT. It yields the protein CASSSQGHAGNTIYF.

The genes are TRBV3-1 (or the pseudogene TRBV3-2) and TRBJ2-4; either TRBD1 or TRBD2 may fit D (5 bases each). This CDR3 region has 19 residues. V was shortened by 4 bases and J by 0 bases, with 22 bases between the two germline ends. The germline gives CDR1 LGHDT, CDR2 YNNKEL (reference sequence). The CDR3 bases are TGTGCCAGCAGCCTCACAGCCAGATCGGGACCCCTAGCCAAAAACATTCAGTACTTC. Its translation: CASSLTARSGPLAKNIQYF.

The gene calls are TRBV18 and TRBJ1-2, with no clear D. V lost 0 bases and J lost 8, with 7 bases in between. Germline CDR1 KGHSH, CDR2 LQKENI. The CDR3 is made up of 12 amino acids. The CDR3 here is CASSPPNGGYTF. CDR3 bases: TGTGCCAGCTCACCACCCAACGGCGGCTACACCTTC.

To note about this clone: The sample carries other DNA sequences with the same CDR3. The chain joins TRBV4-3 to TRBJ2-7; D could derive from TRBD1 or TRBD2 (6 bases each). Germline CDR1 and CDR2: LGHNA and YSLEER. V gave up 0 bases and J gave up 4 bases, with 10 bases separating them. The CDR3 has 14 residues. The DNA of the CDR3 is TGCGCCAGCAGCCAAGATTGGGGGGCTTACGAGCAGTACTTC. Translated: CASSQDWGAYEQYF.

This clone was observed a handful of times. The genes are TRBV6-5 and TRBJ1-2, with D perhaps TRBD1 (5 bases). Germline loops: CDR1 MNHEY, CDR2 SVGAGI. The CDR3 is 14 amino acids. Trimming shortened V by 0 bases and J by 8 bases, and 13 bases separated the two germline ends. This CDR3 reads CASSYSIPQGGYTF. CDR3 coding DNA: TGTGCCAGCAGTTACTCGATCCCGCAGGGCGGCTACACCTTC.

The V gene is TRBV7-9, the J gene TRBJ1-1; no clear D gene. V gave up 5 bases and J gave up 0 bases, with 7 bases separating them. The CDR3 contains 13 residues. The V gene's germline CDR1 is SEHNR and CDR2 FQNEAQ (reference sequence). The CDR3 DNA reads as TGTGCCAGCAGCCCTAATATGAACACTGAAGCTTTCTTT. It encodes CASSPNMNTEAFF.

The rearrangement joins TRBV5-1 to TRBJ2-7; D is unresolved. The CDR3 length is 15 residues. Germline V gene sequence: CDR1 SGHRS, CDR2 YFSETQ. Trimming took off 4 bases at V and 1 base at J, with 15 bases between the two ends. The CDR3: CASSVGRWGSYEQYF. The CDR3 nucleotides read TGCGCCAGCAGCGTGGGCCGTTGGGGTTCCTACGAGCAGTACTTC.

This rearrangement joins TRBV6-1 to TRBJ2-7; no reliable D call. V shed 5 bases and J shed 0 bases, with 5 bases lying between them. This CDR3 is built from 12 residues. Germline CDR1 reads MNHNS; CDR2 reads SASEGT. The CDR3 coding sequence is TGTGCCAGCAGTAAGATCTCCTACGAGCAGTACTTC. Its translation: CASSKISYEQYF.

Note on this clone: Other DNA sequences within the sample encode an identical CDR3. V gene TRBV2 combines with J gene TRBJ2-5; 8 nucleotides agree with TRBD1. From germline, CDR1 is SNHLY and CDR2 FYNNEI. This CDR3 is built from 14 residues. The junction had 4 bases not matched to a gene; V was cut back by 6 bases and J by 1 base. Here the CDR3 DNA reads TGTGCCAGCAGAGACAGGGGCGGCCAAGAGACCCAGTACTTC. It codes for CASRDRGGQETQYF. Variable domain in full (rest from reference TRBV2 and TRBJ2-5): EPEVTQTPSHQVTQMGQEVILRCVPISNHLYFYWYRQILGQKVEFLVSFYNNEISEKSEIFDDQFSVERPDGSNFTLKIRSTKLEDSAMYFCASRDRGGQETQYFGPGTRLLVL.

The chain combines TRBV6-5 with TRBJ2-1; 11 bases match TRBD2. The V gene's germline CDR1 is MNHEY and CDR2 SVGAGI. This CDR3 region has 14 residues. V trimming: 5 bases; J trimming: 7 bases; junction bases outside the gene matches: 4. CDR3 sequence reads: CASSQVAGGNEQFF. DNA of the CDR3: TGTGCCAGCAGTCAGGTAGCGGGGGGGAATGAGCAGTTCTTC.

J is TRBJ1-1 and V is TRBV5-1; 10 bases are a match to TRBD1. With V trimmed by 0 bases and J by 7 bases, 3 bases remained unmatched. Germline CDR1 is SGHRS and CDR2 is YFSETQ. The CDR3 consists of 14 residues. The CDR3 loop reads CASSLAGTGDEAFF. In nucleotides, the CDR3 is TGCGCCAGCAGCTTGGCCGGGACAGGGGATGAAGCTTTCTTT.

V and J are TRBV19 and TRBJ1-1; possibly TRBD1 for D (5 bases). The V gene lost 0 bases and the J gene lost 0 bases, with 20 bases spanning the gap. This CDR3 contains 19 residues. Germline-derived CDR1 and CDR2 are LNHDA and SQIVND (reference sequence). CDR3 in DNA: TGTGCCAGTAGTATAGATCTTAGGCGCACAGGTGGCATGAACACTGAAGCTTTCTTT. Translated: CASSIDLRRTGGMNTEAFF.

J is TRBJ1-5 and V is TRBV7-9; no definite D call. V shed 3 bases and J shed 0 bases, with 3 bases lying between them. This CDR3 has 13 amino acids. Germline CDR1 and CDR2: SEHNR and FQNEAQ (reference sequence). CDR3: CASSLDSNQPQHF. The CDR3 DNA is TGTGCCAGCAGCTTGGATAGCAATCAGCCCCAGCATTTT.

This sequence joins TRBV9 and TRBJ2-1; 11 bases match TRBD2. The CDR3 length is 15 residues. Per germline, CDR1 SGDLS and CDR2 YYNGEE. With 5 bases clipped from V and 5 bases from J, the junction kept 6 bases outside the gene matches. The CDR3: CASSWKGLADNEQFF. The DNA of the CDR3 is TGTGCCAGCAGTTGGAAGGGACTAGCGGACAATGAGCAGTTCTTC.

This chain links TRBV7-2 with TRBJ2-3, with 11 bases identical to TRBD2. The germline CDR1 and CDR2 sequences are SGHTA and FQGNSA. The CDR3 sequence is 16 residues long. The ends lost 4 bases at V and 0 bases at J; junction bases unmatched: 3. The CDR3 is CASSWLAGGSTDTQYF. The CDR3 nucleotides are TGTGCCAGCAGCTGGCTAGCGGGGGGTAGCACAGATACGCAGTATTTT.